The sample holds many counts of the clone carrying this T cell receptor beta chain. Antigen unknown. CDR3 size: 16 residues. The J segment lost 2 bases and the V segment lost 2 bases, leaving 7 bases of the junction unmatched. The germline CDR1 and CDR2 sequences are MGHRA and YSYEKL. Semi-nested PCR with Nested Universal Primer A followed constant-region reverse priming of full-length variable regions. Each CDR3 protein gets one entry after TCRdb re-called the 5' RACE reads with MiXCR. Of tens of thousands of distinct CDR3 sequences in the sample, roughly 27% were seen once. Overall study findings and caveats: Greatest tumor Treg TCR overlap was with tumor naive CD4+ cells. Tumor memory CD4+ T cell TCR gene usage clustered with blood and lymph node memory CD4+ cells and lymph node naive CD4+ cells.

The receptor was isolated from a female donor with breast cancer. What was sequenced was memory CD4+ T cells sorted from a lymph node. The subset here: memory CD4+ T cells, CD4+CD45RO+CD25-. This chain joins TRBV4-1 and TRBJ2-7, with 9 nucleotides matching TRBD2. The CDR3 reads CASSQSPSGITYEQYF. CDR3 sequence (DNA): TGCGCCAGCAGCCAATCACCTAGCGGGATAACCTACGAGCAGTACTTC.